This T cell receptor (beta chain) emerged from a study of blood T cell repertoires in COVID-19. Across the whole study: The origin of the acute and convalescent COVID-19 samples was the United States, Italy and Spain. PBMCs, B-cell-depleted T cells, or T cells were the source of the cDNA or gDNA that made up the material.

In the original analysis: Amplifying reference gene primers gave estimates of nucleated cell counts. Clones were sequenced by immunoSEQ multiplex PCR, and TCRdb holds only the in-frame ones, with some missing. That table is the source of V, J and clone size, and D and trimming were worked out from the DNA. This table holds approximately 220,000 clones, 80% to 90% found once. The sequenced material came from peripheral blood. This sequence was found in a man in his forties or fifties with acute or convalescent COVID-19.

CDR3 DNA sequence: TGTGCCAGCAGCGCGGGCAGCATGAACACTGAAGCTTTCTTT. Its protein is CASSAGSMNTEAFF. The chain combines TRBV7-2 with TRBJ1-1; D call uncertain. V was trimmed by 5 bases and J by 0 bases, leaving 10 bases between them. The CDR3 runs 14 residues. Germline V gene sequence: CDR1 SGHTA, CDR2 FQGNSA.